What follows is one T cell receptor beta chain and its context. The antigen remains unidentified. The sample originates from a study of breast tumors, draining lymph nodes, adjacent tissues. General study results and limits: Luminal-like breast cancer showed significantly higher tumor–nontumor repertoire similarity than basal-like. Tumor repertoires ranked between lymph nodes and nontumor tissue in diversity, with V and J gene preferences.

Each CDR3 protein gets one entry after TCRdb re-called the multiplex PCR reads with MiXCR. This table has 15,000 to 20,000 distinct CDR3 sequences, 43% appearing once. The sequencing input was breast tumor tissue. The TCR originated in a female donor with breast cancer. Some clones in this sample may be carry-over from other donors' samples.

CDR3 amino acids: CSVSSGYNEQFF. DNA for the CDR3: TGCAGCGTTAGTAGCGGTTACAATGAGCAGTTCTTC. V is TRBV29-1 and J is TRBJ2-1, with D maybe TRBD2 (6 bases). The germline gives CDR1 SQVTM, CDR2 ANQGSEA. V was trimmed by 5 bases and J by 4 bases, leaving 9 bases between them. The CDR3 runs 12 residues.